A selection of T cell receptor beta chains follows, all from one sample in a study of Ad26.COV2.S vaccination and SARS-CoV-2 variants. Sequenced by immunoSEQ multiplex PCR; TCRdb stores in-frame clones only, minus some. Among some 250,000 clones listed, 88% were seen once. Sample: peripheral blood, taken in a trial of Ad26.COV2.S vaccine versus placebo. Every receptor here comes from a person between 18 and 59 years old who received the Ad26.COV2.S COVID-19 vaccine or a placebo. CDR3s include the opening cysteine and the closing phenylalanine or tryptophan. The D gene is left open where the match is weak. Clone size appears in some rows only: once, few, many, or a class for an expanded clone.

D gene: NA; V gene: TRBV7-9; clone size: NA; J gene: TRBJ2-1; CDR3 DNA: TGTGCCAGCAGCCCCGATCCGGGGTACAATGAGCAGTTCTTC; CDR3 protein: CASSPDPGYNEQFF
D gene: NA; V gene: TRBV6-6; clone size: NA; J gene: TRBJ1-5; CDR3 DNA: TGTGCCAGCTGTCCCGAGACCGGGACCCGCCCCAGCAATCAGCCCCAGCATTTT; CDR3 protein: CASCPETGTRPSNQPQHF
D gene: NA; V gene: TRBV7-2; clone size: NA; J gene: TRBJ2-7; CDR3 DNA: TGTGCCAGCAGCCTCTCCCCAGGCTCCTACGAGCAGTACTTC; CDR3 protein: CASSLSPGSYEQYF
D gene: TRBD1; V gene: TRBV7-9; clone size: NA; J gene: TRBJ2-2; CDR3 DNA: TGTGCCAGCGAACCCGGGACAGGGAACACCGGGGAGCTGTTTTTT; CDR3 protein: CASEPGTGNTGELFF
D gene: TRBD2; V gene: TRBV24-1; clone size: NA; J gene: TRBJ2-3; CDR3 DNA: TGTGCCACCAGTGATTTCACCCCTAGCGGGGGCACAGATACGCAGTATTTT; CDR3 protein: CATSDFTPSGGTDTQYF
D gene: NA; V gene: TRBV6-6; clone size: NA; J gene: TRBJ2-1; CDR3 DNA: TGTGCCAGCAGTTACGTGTCCTACAATGAGCAGTTCTTC; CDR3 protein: CASSYVSYNEQFF
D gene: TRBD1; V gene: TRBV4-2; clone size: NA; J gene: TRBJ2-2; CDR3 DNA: TGTGCCAGCAGCCTAGGGACAGGGAACACCGGGGAGCTGTTTTTT; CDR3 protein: CASSLGTGNTGELFF
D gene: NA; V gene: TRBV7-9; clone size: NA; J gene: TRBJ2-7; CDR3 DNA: TGTGCCAGCAGCCCCTCGGGACGGTACGAGCAGTACTTC; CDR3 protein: CASSPSGRYEQYF
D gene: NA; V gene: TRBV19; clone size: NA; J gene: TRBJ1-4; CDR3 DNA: TGTGCCAGTAGTACCCTAGGACAGTTCCTTAATGAAAAACTGTTTTTT; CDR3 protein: CASSTLGQFLNEKLFF
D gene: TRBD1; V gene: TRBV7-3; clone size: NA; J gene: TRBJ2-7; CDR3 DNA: TGTGCCAGCAGCCCACAGACAGGGGGCCGCTACGAGCAGTACTTC; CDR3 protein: CASSPQTGGRYEQYF
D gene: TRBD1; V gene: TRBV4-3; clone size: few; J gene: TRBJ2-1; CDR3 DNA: TGCGCCAGCGGGACAGGGTACAATGAGCAGTTCTTC; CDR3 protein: CASGTGYNEQFF
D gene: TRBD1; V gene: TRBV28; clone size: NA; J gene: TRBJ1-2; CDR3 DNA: TGTGCCAGCAGTCGACCAGGACAGGGGTACTACACCTTC; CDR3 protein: CASSRPGQGYYTF
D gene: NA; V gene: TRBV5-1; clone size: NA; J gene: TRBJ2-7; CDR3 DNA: TGCGCCAGCAGCTGGGAGTCAGGGTACGAGCAGTACTTC; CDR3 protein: CASSWESGYEQYF
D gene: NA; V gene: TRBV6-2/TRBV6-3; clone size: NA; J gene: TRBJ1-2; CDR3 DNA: TGTGCCAGCAGTTACTCTCTGACAGGCCCTAACTATGGCTACACCTTC; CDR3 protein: CASSYSLTGPNYGYTF
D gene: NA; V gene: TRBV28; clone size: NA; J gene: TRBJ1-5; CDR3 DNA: TGTGCCAGCAGTTCGGAAGGGACAACCCTTAATCAGCCCCAGCATTTT; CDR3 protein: CASSSEGTTLNQPQHF
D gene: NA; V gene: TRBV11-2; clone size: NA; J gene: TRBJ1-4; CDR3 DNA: TGTGCCAGCAGCTTTTTGGGTGCGGGAACTAATGAAAAACTGTTTTTT; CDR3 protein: CASSFLGAGTNEKLFF
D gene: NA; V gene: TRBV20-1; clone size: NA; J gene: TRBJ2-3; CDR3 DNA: TGCAGTGCTGGGCAAACAGATACGCAGTATTTT; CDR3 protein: CSAGQTDTQYF
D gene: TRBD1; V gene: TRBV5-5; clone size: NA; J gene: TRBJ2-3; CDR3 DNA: TGTGCCAGCTGGGACAGGTTCACAGATACGCAGTATTTT; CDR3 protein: CASWDRFTDTQYF
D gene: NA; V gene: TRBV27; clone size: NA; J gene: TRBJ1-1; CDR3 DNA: TGTGCCAGCAGTCCGGAGCCCATGAACACTGAAGCTTTCTTT; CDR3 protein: CASSPEPMNTEAFF
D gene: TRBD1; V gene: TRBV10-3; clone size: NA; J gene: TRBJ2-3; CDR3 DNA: TGTGCCATCAGTCCCGGGACAGGGGGCACAGATACGCAGTATTTT; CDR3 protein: CAISPGTGGTDTQYF
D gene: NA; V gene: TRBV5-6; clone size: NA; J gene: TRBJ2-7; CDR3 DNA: TGTGCCAGCAGCCCCGCCTCTACGTGGGGTTACGAGCAGTACTTC; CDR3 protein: CASSPASTWGYEQYF
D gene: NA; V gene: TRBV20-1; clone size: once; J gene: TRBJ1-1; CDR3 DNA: TGCAGTGCTAAGTGGGCTGAAGCTTTCTTT; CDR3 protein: CSAKWAEAFF
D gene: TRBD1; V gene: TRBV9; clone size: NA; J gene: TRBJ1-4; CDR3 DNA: TGTGCCAGCAGCATCCGGGACAGGGATGAAAAACTGTTTTTT; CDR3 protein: CASSIRDRDEKLFF
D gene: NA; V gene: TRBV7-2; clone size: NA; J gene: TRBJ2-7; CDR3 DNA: TGTGCCAGCAGCCGTGACGGGAGCAGATACGAGCAGTACTTC; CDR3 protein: CASSRDGSRYEQYF
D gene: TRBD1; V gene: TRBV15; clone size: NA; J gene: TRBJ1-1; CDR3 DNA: TGTGCCACCAGCAGAGATAGACAGGGAGGCACTGAAGCTTTCTTT; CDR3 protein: CATSRDRQGGTEAFF
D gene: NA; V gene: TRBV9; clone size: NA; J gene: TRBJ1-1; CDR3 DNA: TGTGCCAGCAGCCCCAAGGGCTCCATGAACACTGAAGCTTTCTTT; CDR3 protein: CASSPKGSMNTEAFF
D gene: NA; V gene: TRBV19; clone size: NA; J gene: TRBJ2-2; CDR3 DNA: TGTGCCAGTAGTACCAGGGCAAACACCGGGGAGCTGTTTTTT; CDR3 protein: CASSTRANTGELFF
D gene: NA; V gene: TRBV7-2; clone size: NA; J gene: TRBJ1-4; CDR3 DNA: TGTGCCAGCAGCTTAGTGGCAGGGAGACTGTTTTTT; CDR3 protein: CASSLVAGRLFF
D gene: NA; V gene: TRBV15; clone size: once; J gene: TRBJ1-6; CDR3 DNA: TGTGCCACCAGCAGAGATCGGGTCAGCCCGAATTCACCCCTCCACTTT; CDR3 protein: CATSRDRVSPNSPLHF
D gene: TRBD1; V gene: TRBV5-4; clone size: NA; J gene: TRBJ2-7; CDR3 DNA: TGTGCCAGCAGCCCGACAGGGTCCTACGAGCAGTACTTC; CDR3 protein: CASSPTGSYEQYF
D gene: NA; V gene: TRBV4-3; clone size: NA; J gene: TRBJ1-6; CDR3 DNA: TGCGCCAGCAGCGCACCGACCACAGGGCCCGGAGATAATTCACCCCTCCACTTT; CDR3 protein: CASSAPTTGPGDNSPLHF
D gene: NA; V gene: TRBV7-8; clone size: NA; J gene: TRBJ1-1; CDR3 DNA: TGTGCCAGCAGCTTAGGACACAGTCGAACTGAAGCTTTCTTT; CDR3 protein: CASSLGHSRTEAFF
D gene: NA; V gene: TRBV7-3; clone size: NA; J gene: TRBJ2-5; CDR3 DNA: TGTGCCAGCAGCCTTTCGGGGGCCGGGGAGACCCAGTACTTC; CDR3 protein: CASSLSGAGETQYF
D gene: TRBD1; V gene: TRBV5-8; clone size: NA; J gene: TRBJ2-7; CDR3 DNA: TGTGCCAGCACCCTACCCGGGACAGGGAAAGAGCAGTACTTC; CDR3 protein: CASTLPGTGKEQYF
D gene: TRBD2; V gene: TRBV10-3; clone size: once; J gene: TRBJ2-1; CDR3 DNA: TGTGCCATCACCGGGACTAGCAGCAATGAGCAGTTCTTC; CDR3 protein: CAITGTSSNEQFF
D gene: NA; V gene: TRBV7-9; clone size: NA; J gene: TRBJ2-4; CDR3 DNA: TGTGCCAGCAGCAGAGACAGGGAGGGAGCCAAAAACATTCAGTACTTC; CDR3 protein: CASSRDREGAKNIQYF
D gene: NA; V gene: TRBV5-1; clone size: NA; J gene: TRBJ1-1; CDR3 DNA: TGCGCCAGCAGCTTGGCCGGCAGCCTGCGGGCGCCTGAAGCTTTCTTT; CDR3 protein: CASSLAGSLRAPEAFF
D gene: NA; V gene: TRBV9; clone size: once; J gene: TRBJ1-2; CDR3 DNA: TGTGCCAGCAGCACGACAGCTAACTATGGCTACACCTTC; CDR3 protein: CASSTTANYGYTF
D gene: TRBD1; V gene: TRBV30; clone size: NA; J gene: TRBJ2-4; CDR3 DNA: TGTGCCTGGAGTGTCCCACAGGGGGGAACCAAAAACATTCAGTACTTC; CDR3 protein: CAWSVPQGGTKNIQYF
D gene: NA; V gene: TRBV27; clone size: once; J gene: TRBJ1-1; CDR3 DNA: TGTGCCAGCAGTTTATCAGGACACTTGAACACTGAAGCTTTCTTT; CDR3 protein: CASSLSGHLNTEAFF
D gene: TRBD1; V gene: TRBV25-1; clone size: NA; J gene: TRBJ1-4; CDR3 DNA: TGTGCCAGCAGTGAATGGACAGGGCAAGAGTCAAATGAAAAACTGTTTTTT; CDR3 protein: CASSEWTGQESNEKLFF
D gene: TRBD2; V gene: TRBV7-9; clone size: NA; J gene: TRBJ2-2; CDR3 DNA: TGTGCCAGCAGCTTTGTCAGTCTAGCGGGAAACACCGGGGAGCTGTTTTTT; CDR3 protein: CASSFVSLAGNTGELFF
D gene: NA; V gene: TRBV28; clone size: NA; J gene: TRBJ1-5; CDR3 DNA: TGTGCCAGCAGTTTGGAACAGAATCAGCCCCAGCATTTT; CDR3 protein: CASSLEQNQPQHF
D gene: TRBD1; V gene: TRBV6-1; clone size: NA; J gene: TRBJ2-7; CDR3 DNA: TGTGCCAGCAGTGAAGTACCCCTTGCCCTACAGGGGTTTGGCTACGAGCAGTACTTC; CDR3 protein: CASSEVPLALQGFGYEQYF
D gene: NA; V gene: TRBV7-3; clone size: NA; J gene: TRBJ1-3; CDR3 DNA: TGTGCCAGCAGCCCAAACGGTTACTCTGGAAACACCATATATTTT; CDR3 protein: CASSPNGYSGNTIYF
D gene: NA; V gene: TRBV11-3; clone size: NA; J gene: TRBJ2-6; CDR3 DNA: TGTGCCAGCAGCTTAACGGGCTCTGGGGCCAACGTCCTGACTTTC; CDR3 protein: CASSLTGSGANVLTF
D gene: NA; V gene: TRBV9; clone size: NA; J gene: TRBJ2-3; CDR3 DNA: TGTGCCAGCAGCGTGCGGGTCACAGATACGCAGTATTTT; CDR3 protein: CASSVRVTDTQYF
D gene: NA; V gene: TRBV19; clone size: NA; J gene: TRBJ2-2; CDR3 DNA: TGTGCCAGTAAGGAGAGCAGGGACACCGGGGAGCTGTTTTTT; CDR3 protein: CASKESRDTGELFF
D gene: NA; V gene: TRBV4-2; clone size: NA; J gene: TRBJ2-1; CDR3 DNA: TGTGCCAGCAGCCAGACGACTAGTCCGGACAATGAGCAGTTCTTC; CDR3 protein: CASSQTTSPDNEQFF
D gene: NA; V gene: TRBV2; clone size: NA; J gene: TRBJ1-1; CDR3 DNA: TGTGCCAGCACCCGTGGGAAAGAGACTGAAGCTTTCTTT; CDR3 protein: CASTRGKETEAFF
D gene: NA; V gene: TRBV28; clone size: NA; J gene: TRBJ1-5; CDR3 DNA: TGTGCCAGCAGACCTTTAGCTCAGCCCCAGCATTTT; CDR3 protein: CASRPLAQPQHF
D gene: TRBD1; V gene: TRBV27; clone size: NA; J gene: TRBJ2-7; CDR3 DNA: TGTGCCAGCAGGGAAAAGGGGGCCTACCACTCCTACGAGCAGTACTTC; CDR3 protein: CASREKGAYHSYEQYF
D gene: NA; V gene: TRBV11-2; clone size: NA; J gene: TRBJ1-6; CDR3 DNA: TGTGCCAGCAGCTTAGTGGGTGGCGATTCACCCCTCCACTTT; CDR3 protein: CASSLVGGDSPLHF
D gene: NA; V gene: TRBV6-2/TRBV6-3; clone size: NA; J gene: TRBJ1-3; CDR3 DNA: TGTGCCAGCAGTGCCGGGGCTAACTCTGGAAACACCATATATTTT; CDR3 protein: CASSAGANSGNTIYF
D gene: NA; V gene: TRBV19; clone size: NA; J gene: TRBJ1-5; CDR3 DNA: TGTGCCAGTAGTACCGGACATCAAGTACGTCAGCCCCAGCATTTT; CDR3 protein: CASSTGHQVRQPQHF
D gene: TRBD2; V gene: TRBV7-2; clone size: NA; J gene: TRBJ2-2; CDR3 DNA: TGTGCCAGCAGCCCAAGCGGGAGCCACACCGGGGAGCTGTTTTTT; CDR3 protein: CASSPSGSHTGELFF